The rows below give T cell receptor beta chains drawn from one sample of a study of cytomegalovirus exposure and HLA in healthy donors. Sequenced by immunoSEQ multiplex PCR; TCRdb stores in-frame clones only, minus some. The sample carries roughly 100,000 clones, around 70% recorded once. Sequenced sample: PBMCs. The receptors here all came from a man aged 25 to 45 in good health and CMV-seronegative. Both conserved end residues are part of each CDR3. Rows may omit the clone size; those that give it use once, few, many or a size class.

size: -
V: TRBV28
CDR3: CASSLYGGAGTGELFF

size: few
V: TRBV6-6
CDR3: CASSIPAGGETQYF

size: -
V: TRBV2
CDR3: CASKTDTDTQYF

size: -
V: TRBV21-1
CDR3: CASSLGILAGVPGANGLTF

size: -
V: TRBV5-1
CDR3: CASSLDTPKREKLFF

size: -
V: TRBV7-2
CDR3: CASSIGDSPLHF

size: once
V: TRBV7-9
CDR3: CASTSQVLSGNTIYF

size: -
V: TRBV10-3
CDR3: CAISERGSSEKLFF

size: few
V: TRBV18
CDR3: CASSPRRDRYSYEQYF

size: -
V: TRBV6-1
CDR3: CASSLSGTVYEQYF

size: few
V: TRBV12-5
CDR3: CASGSDSNFYGYTF

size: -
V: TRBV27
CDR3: CASSPPGNRYNEQFF

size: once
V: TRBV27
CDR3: CASPGGLYKQYF

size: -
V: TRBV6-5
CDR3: CASSRLAGRTEQFF

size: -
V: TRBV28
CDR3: CASSLWVTTGSSGYTF

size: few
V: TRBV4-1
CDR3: CASSPGPLVGAGELFF

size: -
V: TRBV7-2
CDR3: CASRVGTGPYEQYF

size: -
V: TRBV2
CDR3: CASHRGLNTEAFF

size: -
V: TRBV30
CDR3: CAWSVRGVYLYYGYTF

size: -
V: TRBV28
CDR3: CASSPPGGAWADTQYF

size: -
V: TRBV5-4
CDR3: CASSRQGLNTEAFF

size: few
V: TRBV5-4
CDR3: CASSLGAGRTDTQYF

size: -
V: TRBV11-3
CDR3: CASSLGDRVTEAFF

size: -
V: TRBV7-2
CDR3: CASFQVAGSPGEQFF

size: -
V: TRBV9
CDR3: CASNREDPNNEQFF

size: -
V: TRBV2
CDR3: CASSATGNQETQYF

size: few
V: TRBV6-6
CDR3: CASSYTPPTQYF

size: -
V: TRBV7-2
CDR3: CASSPRRTGSGELFF

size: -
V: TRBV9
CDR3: CASSESTGQGFGYTF

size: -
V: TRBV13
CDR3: CASSPSTSYNEQFF

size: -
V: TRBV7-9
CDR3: CSSYRSSGAGGNEQFF

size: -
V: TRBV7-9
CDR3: CASSPTGAGTDTQYF

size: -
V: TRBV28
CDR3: CASSFHSTGLYEQYF

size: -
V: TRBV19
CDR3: CASSIAAGGGSYEQYF

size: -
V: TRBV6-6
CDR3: CASSYSTRIHEQYF

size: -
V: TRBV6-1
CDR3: CASRKFQGTYGYTF

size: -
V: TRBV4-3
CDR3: CASSQGPPGQGWEQYF

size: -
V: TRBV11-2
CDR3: CASSLERHAIQPQHF

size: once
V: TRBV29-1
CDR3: CSAGQGDTEAFF

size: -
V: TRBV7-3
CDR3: CASSSSTASTEAFF

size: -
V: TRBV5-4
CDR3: CASSMGLAGSGDTQYF